This T cell receptor (beta chain) was sequenced for a study of blood T cell repertoires in COVID-19. Study details: Material from acute and convalescent COVID-19 was sourced from the United States, Italy and Spain. Nucleic acid was either cDNA or gDNA, and it came from T cells, B-cell-depleted T cells, or PBMCs.

One Seattle source followed patients from active infection through their disease course. Libraries were prepared by immunoSEQ multiplex PCR; TCRdb keeps only in-frame clonotypes and omits some of them. This table holds 150,000 to 200,000 clones, roughly 80% found once. Per germline, CDR1 SGDLS and CDR2 YYNGEE. Trimming took 1 base from V and 3 from J; bases not matched to a gene: 2. This CDR3 contains 16 residues. The sequence was obtained from a woman in her forties with COVID-19, enrolled during active disease. Material for sequencing was peripheral blood. The rearrangement uses TRBV9 and TRBJ2-3; 13 bases agree with TRBD2. CDR3 sequence: CASSVTSGGVTDTQYF. CDR3 sequence (DNA): TGTGCCAGCAGCGTAACTAGCGGGGGGGTAACAGATACGCAGTATTTT.